This T cell receptor beta chain was obtained from a study of CD8 T cells in Susac syndrome. General observations from the study: No clonal expansion appeared among CD4+ T cells in Susac patients.

Germline values: CDR1 LNHNV, CDR2 YYDKDF (reference sequence). J gave up 5 bases and V 0 bases, and 7 bases lay outside the gene matches. There are 15 residues in the CDR3. Of note for this clonotype: The antigen is undetermined.

With random hexamers, about 0.45 to 1 ug RNA was reverse transcribed. A single record per CDR3 protein comes from TCRdb applying MiXCR to the immunoSEQ multiplex PCR reads. Here the sample spans about 120,000 distinct CDR3 sequences, around 96% being singletons. The sequenced sample consisted of CD4+ T cells from PBMCs. The chain combines TRBV15 with TRBJ2-7; 7 bases align to TRBD1. The clonotype comes from a human donor with Susac syndrome. The CDR3 region is CATSRDRGQSNEQYF. The CDR3 coding sequence is TGTGCCACCAGCAGAGATCGGGGACAGTCAAACGAGCAGTACTTC.